The rows below give T cell receptor beta chains drawn from one sample of a study of response to subunit inactivated influenza vaccine. TCRdb fed the RT-PCR reads into MiXCR, producing one record per CDR3 protein. The table lists about 520,000 distinct CDR3 sequences, roughly 25% of them singletons. This specimen was CD4+ T cells sorted from PBMCs, taken roughly 5 days after vaccination. These receptors all come from a man in his forties or fifties who received an inactivated influenza vaccine. CDR3s include the opening cysteine and the closing phenylalanine or tryptophan. A D gene is named only where the DNA matches it firmly. Clone size is stated in some rows and not others, as once, few, many or a class when expanded.

TRBV9	TRBJ2-5	.	TRBD2	CASSVSVGTSGYQETQYF	TGTGCCAGCAGCGTATCAGTGGGGACTAGCGGGTACCAAGAGACCCAGTACTTC
TRBV28	TRBJ2-5	.	.	CASSPLGSRGARETQYF	TGTGCCAGCAGCCCGCTAGGATCCCGGGGGGCGAGGGAGACCCAGTACTTC
TRBV21-1	TRBJ2-1	.	.	CASRTPELDEQFF	TGTGCCAGCAGGACACCAGAATTGGACGAGCAGTTCTTC
TRBV20-1	TRBJ1-2	few	.	CSAGPALYGYTF	TGCAGTGCTGGGCCAGCGCTCTATGGCTACACCTTC
TRBV7-2	TRBJ2-3	.	.	CASSLDFTGGDTQYF	TGTGCCAGCAGCCTCGACTTCACTGGGGGAGATACGCAGTATTTT
TRBV30	TRBJ1-5	.	TRBD1	CAWSPGGTQPQHF	TGTGCCTGGAGTCCAGGGGGGACTCAGCCCCAGCATTTT
TRBV5-1	TRBJ2-2	few	.	CASSPGTARNTGELFF	TGCGCCAGCAGCCCGGGGACGGCCCGGAACACCGGGGAGCTGTTTTTT
TRBV7-2	TRBJ1-2	.	TRBD1	CASSLAETGGLGYTF	TGTGCCAGCAGCTTAGCGGAAACAGGGGGCCTTGGCTACACCTTC
TRBV10-3	TRBJ2-1	.	.	CAISGLGEGVQESYNEQFF	TGTGCCATCAGTGGCTTGGGTGAGGGGGTCCAAGAATCCTACAATGAGCAGTTCTTC
TRBV5-1	TRBJ2-2	.	TRBD1	CASSETGDTGELFF	TGCGCCAGCTCCGAGACAGGGGACACCGGGGAGCTGTTTTTT
TRBV29-1	TRBJ1-3	.	.	CSVAKGNTIYF	TGCAGCGTCGCTAAGGGAAACACCATATATTTT
TRBV5-1	TRBJ2-2	.	.	CASSLTGEGNTGELFF	TGCGCCAGCAGCTTGACGGGAGAAGGGAACACCGGGGAGCTGTTTTTT
TRBV5-1	TRBJ2-1	.	TRBD1	CASSSGQGTYNEQFF	TGCGCCAGCAGCTCGGGACAGGGGACCTACAATGAGCAGTTCTTC
TRBV4-1	TRBJ2-3	.	TRBD2	CASSPGRLADNTDTQYF	TGCGCCAGCAGCCCAGGGCGGCTAGCGGATAACACAGATACGCAGTATTTT
TRBV12-3/TRBV12-4	TRBJ2-1	.	TRBD2	CASSPGGDLYNEQFF	TGTGCCAGCAGTCCCGGGGGGGACCTCTACAATGAGCAGTTCTTC
TRBV29-1	TRBJ2-7	.	.	CSGRLGPPSYEQYF	TGCAGCGGTCGATTAGGACCCCCCTCCTACGAGCAGTACTTC
TRBV7-2	TRBJ2-1	once	.	CASSLWAGNSYNEQFF	TGTGCCAGCAGCTTATGGGCGGGGAACTCCTACAATGAGCAGTTCTTC
TRBV4-1	TRBJ2-1	few	.	CASSRSGLNNEQFF	TGCGCCAGCAGCCGTTCGGGACTGAACAATGAGCAGTTCTTC
TRBV10-2	TRBJ1-3	.	.	CASTGQTSGNTIYF	TGCGCCAGCACAGGGCAGACCTCTGGAAACACCATATATTTT
TRBV3-1	TRBJ2-7	few	TRBD1	CASRSTGGEQYF	TGTGCCAGCAGGTCGACAGGGGGGGAGCAGTACTTC
TRBV10-3	TRBJ1-1	.	.	CAISPMDGGNTEAFF	TGTGCCATCAGCCCCATGGATGGAGGCAACACTGAAGCTTTCTTT
TRBV5-5	TRBJ2-3	.	.	CASSSTPRRDTDTQYF	TGTGCCAGCAGCTCGACCCCACGGCGGGACACAGATACGCAGTATTTT
TRBV6-5	TRBJ2-5	.	.	CASSYVGGYGEPQYF	TGTGCCAGCAGTTACGTCGGGGGCTACGGGGAGCCCCAGTACTTC
TRBV11-2	TRBJ2-1	.	.	CASSLDLGRTQFF	TGTGCCAGCAGCTTAGATTTGGGTAGAACACAGTTCTTC
TRBV29-1	TRBJ2-3	few	.	CSVEGGGQFTQYF	TGCAGCGTTGAAGGAGGTGGACAGTTTACGCAGTATTTT
TRBV25-1	TRBJ2-1	.	.	CASSSHGLAAEQFF	TGTGCCAGCAGTTCTCATGGCCTAGCAGCTGAGCAGTTCTTC
TRBV7-8	TRBJ2-3	few	TRBD2	CASSGGAGGRSDTQYF	TGTGCCAGCAGCGGTGGGGCGGGAGGGCGGTCAGATACGCAGTATTTT